This T cell receptor beta chain was captured in a study of molecular identifiers for immune sequencing clone quantification (dated by TCRdb to about 2018). With respect to the entire study: For a replicate experiment, RNA from roughly 21,000 or 96,000 naive CD8 T cells was divided into five aliquots, of which four were sequenced. This methods study benchmarked molecular-identifier clustering-based TCR repertoire sequencing (MIDCIRS) and TCR RNA copy counting, using CD8 T cells to do so.

This clonotype was recorded only once. It has no known antigen specificity. Being one base from a much bigger clone, this may be a read error. Study-wide findings and limitations: About 2.9 recovered TCR RNA copies per cell were obtained by modeling, versus 9 to 10 by digital PCR, implying a capture efficiency of about 30%. Spiked-in Jurkat TCR RNA (about ten copies' worth), which is not part of the donor repertoire, was contained in the naive libraries. A single cell's worth of spiked-in Jurkat TCR RNA was reported detectable even among under 1.1 million naive CD8 T cells. The sizes of highly expanded clones could end up underestimated when identical TCR molecules share a barcode. In CMV-specific effector cells, over 97% of molecules were held by clones above 20 RNA copies, whereas under 1% of molecules were held by such clones in naive cells. Without barcode sub-clustering, chimeric consensus sequences inflated TCR diversity; chimeras reached as high as 47%.

Library preparation was by PCR. Data came from a NextSeq 500. Preparation of bulk TCR libraries followed a previously described approach, with the TCR primers listed in Table S5. Total RNA was purified with the Qiagen AllPrep DNA/RNA kit. Before any analysis, reads coming from multiple sequencing runs of the same library were combined into one pool. Turning to the authors' computational methods: Reads were retained only if an exact TCR constant sequence was present, and the retained reads were trimmed to 150 nt and grouped according to their 12-nt molecular barcodes. Reads in each barcode group were sub-clustered using a 15% Levenshtein threshold, and a quality-weighted consensus sequence was built for each RNA molecule. Non-functional sequences were filtered out, along with any lower-count sequence sitting one edit away from another sequence. Based on a fit of two negative binomial distributions, barcode sub-clusters having less than 20% of the maximum read count were discarded. The raw public data were reprocessed by TCRdb itself: fastp quality trimming at Q25, MiXCR clonotype calling, in-frame beta chains only. Merged by CDR3 protein, the rows form single entries marked with the most common genes and DNA. TCRdb's processing, not the authors' own work, is the source of the V and J calls. This sample is represented by 490,000 or so distinct CDR3 sequences; approximately 25% of them were singletons. Of the sample, roughly 0.77% is held by the ten largest clones.

Per the germline V gene, SQVTM is the CDR1 and ANQGSEA is the CDR2. The CDR3 goes from the cysteine to the phenylalanine over 11 residues. Left in the record is the CDR3 DNA by itself, 33 bases read in frame from the first base. Naive CD8 T cell libraries were made from 20,000 to 1,000,000 sorted cells using 10%, 30% or 50% of purified RNA. On a BD FACSAria II, naive CD8 T cells were FACS-sorted as CD8+CD4-CCR7+CD45RA+ and collected into RLT Plus buffer. Approximately eleven TCR copies' worth of Jurkat RNA were spiked into roughly 19,000-1,000,000 naive CD8 T cell samples to test detection sensitivity. CD8 T cells were enriched with RosetteSep CD8+ T Cell Enrichment Cocktail and Ficoll-Paque, followed by ACK red cell lysis.

Specimen: naive CD8+ T cells from blood, with Jurkat cell RNA spiked in. What this sample's cell subset or site label stands for: FACS-sorted CD8+CD4-CCR7+CD45RA+ naive T cells. This TCR was recovered from a human donor in good health. Some libraries in this study had Jurkat cell RNA spiked in. The receptor chain draws on TRBV29-1 and TRBJ1-1; the D gene is possibly TRBD1, with 5 bases matching. Here the CDR3 is given as CSVPDRDEALF. Read as DNA, the sequence is TGCAGCGTCCCCGACAGAGACGAAGCTCTCTTT.